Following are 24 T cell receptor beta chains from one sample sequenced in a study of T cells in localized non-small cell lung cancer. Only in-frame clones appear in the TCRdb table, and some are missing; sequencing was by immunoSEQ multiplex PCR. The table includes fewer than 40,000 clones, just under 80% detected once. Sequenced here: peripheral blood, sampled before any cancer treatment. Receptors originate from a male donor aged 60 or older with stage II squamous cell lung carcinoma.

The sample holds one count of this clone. DNA of the CDR3: TGTGCAAGTCGCTTGTACGGCGTGAGGGACTCCTCCTACGAGCAGTACTTC. Its protein product is CASRLYGVRDSSYEQYF. J is TRBJ2-7 and V is TRBV12-2; the table names TRBD2, a call not compared with the DNA. TRBV12-2 is a documented pseudogene. The CDR3 is made up of 17 amino acids.

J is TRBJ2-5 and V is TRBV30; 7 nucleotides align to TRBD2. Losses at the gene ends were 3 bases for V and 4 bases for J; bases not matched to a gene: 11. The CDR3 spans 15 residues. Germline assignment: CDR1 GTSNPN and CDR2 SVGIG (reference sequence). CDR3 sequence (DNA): TGTGCCTGGAGCCAACAGCGGGGCGGCCGAGAGACCCAGTACTTC. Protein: CAWSQQRGGRETQYF.

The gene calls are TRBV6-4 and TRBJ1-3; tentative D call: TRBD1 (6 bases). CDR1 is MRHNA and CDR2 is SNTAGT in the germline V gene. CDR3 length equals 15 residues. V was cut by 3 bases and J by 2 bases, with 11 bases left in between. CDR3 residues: CASSEEGDAGNTIYF. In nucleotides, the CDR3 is TGTGCCAGCAGTGAAGAGGGGGATGCTGGAAACACCATATATTTT.

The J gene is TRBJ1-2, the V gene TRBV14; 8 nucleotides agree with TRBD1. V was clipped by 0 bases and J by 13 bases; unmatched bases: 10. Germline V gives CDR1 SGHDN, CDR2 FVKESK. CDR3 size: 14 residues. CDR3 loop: CASSQDSRGRRSTF. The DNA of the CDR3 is TGTGCCAGCAGCCAAGACAGCAGGGGGCGGCGAAGCACCTTC.

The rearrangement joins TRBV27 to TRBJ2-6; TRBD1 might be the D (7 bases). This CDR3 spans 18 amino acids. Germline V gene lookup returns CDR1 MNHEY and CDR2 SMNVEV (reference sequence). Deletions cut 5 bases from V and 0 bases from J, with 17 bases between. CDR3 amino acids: CASSVQGRGYSGANVLTF. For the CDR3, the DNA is TGTGCCAGCAGTGTACAGGGGCGGGGATACTCTGGGGCCAACGTCCTGACTTTC.

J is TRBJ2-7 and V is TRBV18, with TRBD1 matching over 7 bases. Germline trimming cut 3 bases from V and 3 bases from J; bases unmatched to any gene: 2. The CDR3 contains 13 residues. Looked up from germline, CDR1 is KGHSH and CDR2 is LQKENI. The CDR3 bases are TGTGCCAGCTCACCCGGGACAGTCTACGAGCAGTACTTC. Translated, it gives CASSPGTVYEQYF. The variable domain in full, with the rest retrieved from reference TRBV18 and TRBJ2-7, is NAGVMQNPRHLVRRRGQEARLRCSPMKGHSHVYWYRQLPEEGLKFMVYLQKENIIDESGMPKERFSAEFPKEGPSILRIQQVVRGDSAAYFCASSPGTVYEQYFGPGTRLTVT.

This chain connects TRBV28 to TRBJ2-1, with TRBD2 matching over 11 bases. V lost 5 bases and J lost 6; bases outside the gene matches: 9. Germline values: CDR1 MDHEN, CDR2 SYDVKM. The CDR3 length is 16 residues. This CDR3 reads CASSSPYSGGANEQFF. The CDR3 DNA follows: TGTGCCAGCAGTAGCCCCTATAGCGGGGGGGCCAATGAGCAGTTCTTC.

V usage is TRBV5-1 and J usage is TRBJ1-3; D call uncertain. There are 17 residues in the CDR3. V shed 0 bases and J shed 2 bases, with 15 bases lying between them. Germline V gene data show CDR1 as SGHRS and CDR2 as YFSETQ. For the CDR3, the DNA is TGCGCCAGCAGCTTGGAGCCCGGCAGACCAACTGGAAACACCATATATTTT. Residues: CASSLEPGRPTGNTIYF.

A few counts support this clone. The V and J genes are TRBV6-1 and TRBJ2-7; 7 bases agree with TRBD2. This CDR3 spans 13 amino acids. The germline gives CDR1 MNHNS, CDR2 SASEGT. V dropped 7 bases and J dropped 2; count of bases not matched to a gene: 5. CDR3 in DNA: TGTGCCAGCAAGGCGACTAGCACCTACGAGCAGTACTTC. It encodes CASKATSTYEQYF.

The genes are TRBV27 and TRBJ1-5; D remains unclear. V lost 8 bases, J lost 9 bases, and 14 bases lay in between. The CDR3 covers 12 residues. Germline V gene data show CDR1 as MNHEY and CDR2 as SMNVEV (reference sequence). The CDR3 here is CASGRLLGPQHF. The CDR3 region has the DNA TGTGCCAGCGGTAGGCTTTTGGGGCCCCAGCATTTT.

CDR3 coding DNA: TGTGCCAGCAGCTTTGACAGGTCCTACAATGAGCAGTTCTTC. This gives the protein CASSFDRSYNEQFF. The rearrangement links TRBV7-2 to TRBJ2-1, with D perhaps TRBD1 (6 bases). The germline CDR1 and CDR2 sequences are SGHTA and FQGNSA. CDR3 size: 14 residues. Trimming took 3 bases from V and 1 from J, leaving 7 bases between them.

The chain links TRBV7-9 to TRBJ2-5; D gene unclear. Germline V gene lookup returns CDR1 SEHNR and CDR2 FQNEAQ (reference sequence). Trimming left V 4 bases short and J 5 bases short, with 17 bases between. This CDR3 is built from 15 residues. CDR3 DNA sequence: TGTGCCAGCAGCTCCCTGTTTGGCGATTCGGAGACCCAGTACTTC. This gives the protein CASSSLFGDSETQYF.

In DNA form, the CDR3 reads TGTGCCAGCAGCTTGGTCAGGGACCACGTTACGCAGTATTTT. Its translation: CASSLVRDHVTQYF. The chain uses TRBV7-2 and TRBJ2-3; D may match TRBD1 or TRBD2 (5 bases each). The CDR3 contains 14 residues. Germline loops: CDR1 SGHTA, CDR2 FQGNSA. V was clipped by 3 bases and J by 8 bases, with 15 bases between them. Full variable domain (missing parts from reference TRBV7-2 and TRBJ2-3): GAGVSQSPSNKVTEKGKDVELRCDPISGHTALYWYRQSLGQGLEFLIYFQGNSAPDKSGLPSDRFSAERTGGSVSTLTIQRTQQEDSAVYLCASSLVRDHVTQYFGPGTRLTVL.

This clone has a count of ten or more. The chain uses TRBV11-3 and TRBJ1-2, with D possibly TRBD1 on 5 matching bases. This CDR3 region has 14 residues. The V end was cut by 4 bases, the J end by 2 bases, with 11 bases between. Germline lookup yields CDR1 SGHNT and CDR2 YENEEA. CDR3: CASSSPGQNYGYTF. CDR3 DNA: TGTGCCAGCAGCTCCCCGGGGCAGAACTATGGCTACACCTTC.

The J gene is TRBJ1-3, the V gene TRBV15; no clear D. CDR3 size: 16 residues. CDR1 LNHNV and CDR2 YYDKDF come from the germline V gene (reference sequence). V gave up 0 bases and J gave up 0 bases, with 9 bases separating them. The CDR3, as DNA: TGTGCCACCAGCAGAGACAGACCTTACTCTGGAAACACCATATATTTT. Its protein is CATSRDRPYSGNTIYF. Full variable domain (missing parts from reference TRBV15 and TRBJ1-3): DAMVIQNPRYQVTQFGKPVTLSCSQTLNHNVMYWYQQKSSQAPKLLFHYYDKDFNNEADTPDNFQSRRPNTSFCFLDIRSPGLGDTAMYLCATSRDRPYSGNTIYFGEGSWLTVV.

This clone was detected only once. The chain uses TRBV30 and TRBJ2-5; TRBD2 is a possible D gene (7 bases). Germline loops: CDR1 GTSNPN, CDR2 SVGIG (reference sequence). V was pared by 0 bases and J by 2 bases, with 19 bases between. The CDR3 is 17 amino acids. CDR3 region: CAWSVGGRRGGQETQYF. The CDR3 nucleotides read TGTGCCTGGAGTGTCGGGGGCCGCAGGGGAGGGCAAGAGACCCAGTACTTC. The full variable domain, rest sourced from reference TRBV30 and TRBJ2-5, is SQTIHQWPATLVQPVGSPLSLECTVEGTSNPNLYWYRQAAGRGLQLLFYSVGIGQISSEVPQNLSASRPQDRQFILSSKKLLLSDSGFYLCAWSVGGRRGGQETQYFGPGTRLLVL.

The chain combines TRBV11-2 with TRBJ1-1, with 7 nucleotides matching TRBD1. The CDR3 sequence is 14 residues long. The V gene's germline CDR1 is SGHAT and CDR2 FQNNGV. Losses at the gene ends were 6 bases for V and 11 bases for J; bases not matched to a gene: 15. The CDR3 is CASRFTPQGPGAFF. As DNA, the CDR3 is TGTGCCAGCAGGTTTACCCCACAGGGGCCGGGGGCTTTCTTT.

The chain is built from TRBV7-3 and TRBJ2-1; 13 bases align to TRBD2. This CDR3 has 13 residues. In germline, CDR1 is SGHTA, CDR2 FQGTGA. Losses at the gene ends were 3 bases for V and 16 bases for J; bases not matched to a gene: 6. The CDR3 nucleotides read TGTGCCAGCAGCTTGACTAGCGGGGGGCCCTTATTCTTC. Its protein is CASSLTSGGPLFF.

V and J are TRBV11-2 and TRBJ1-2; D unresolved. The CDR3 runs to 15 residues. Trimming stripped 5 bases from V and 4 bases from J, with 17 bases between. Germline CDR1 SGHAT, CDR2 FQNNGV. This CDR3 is CASSQMDGSSYGYTF. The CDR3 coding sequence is TGTGCCAGCAGCCAGATGGACGGATCCTCCTATGGCTACACCTTC.

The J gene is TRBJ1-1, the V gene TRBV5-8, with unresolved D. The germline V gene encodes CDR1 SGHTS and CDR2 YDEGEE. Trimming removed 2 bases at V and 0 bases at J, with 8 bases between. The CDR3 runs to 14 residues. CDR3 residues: CASSLWTVNTEAFF. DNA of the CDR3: TGTGCCAGCAGCTTATGGACGGTGAACACTGAAGCTTTCTTT.

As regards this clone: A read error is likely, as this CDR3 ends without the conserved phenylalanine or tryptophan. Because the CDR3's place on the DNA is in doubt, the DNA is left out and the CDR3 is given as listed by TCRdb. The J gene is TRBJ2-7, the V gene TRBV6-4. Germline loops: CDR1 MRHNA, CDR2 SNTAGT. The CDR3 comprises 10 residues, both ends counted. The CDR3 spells CASSDVQGGN.

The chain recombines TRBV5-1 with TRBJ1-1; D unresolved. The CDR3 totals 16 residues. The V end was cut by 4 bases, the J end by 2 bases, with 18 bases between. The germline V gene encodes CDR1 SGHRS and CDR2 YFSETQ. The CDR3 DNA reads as TGCGCCAGCAGCGAGGAAACAAAGAGACGAAACACTGAAGCTTTCTTT. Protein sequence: CASSEETKRRNTEAFF.

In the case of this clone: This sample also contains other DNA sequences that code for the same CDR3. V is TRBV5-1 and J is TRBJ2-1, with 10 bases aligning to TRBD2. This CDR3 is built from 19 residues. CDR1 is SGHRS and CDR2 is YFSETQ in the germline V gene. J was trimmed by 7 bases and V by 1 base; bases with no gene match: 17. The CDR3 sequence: CASSLTASPSSGRWNEQFF. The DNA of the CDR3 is TGCGCCAGCAGCTTGACCGCATCTCCCTCTAGCGGGAGATGGAATGAGCAGTTCTTC.

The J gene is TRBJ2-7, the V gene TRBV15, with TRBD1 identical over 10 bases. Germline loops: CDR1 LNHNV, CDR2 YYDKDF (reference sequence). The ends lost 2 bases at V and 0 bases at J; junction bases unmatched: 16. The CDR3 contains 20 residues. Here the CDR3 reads CATSRHPLGQGPISSYEQYF. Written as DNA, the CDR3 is TGTGCCACCAGCAGACACCCCCTGGGACAGGGGCCCATTAGCTCCTACGAGCAGTACTTC. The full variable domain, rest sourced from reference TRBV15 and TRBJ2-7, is DAMVIQNPRYQVTQFGKPVTLSCSQTLNHNVMYWYQQKSSQAPKLLFHYYDKDFNNEADTPDNFQSRRPNTSFCFLDIRSPGLGDTAMYLCATSRHPLGQGPISSYEQYFGPGTRLTVT.